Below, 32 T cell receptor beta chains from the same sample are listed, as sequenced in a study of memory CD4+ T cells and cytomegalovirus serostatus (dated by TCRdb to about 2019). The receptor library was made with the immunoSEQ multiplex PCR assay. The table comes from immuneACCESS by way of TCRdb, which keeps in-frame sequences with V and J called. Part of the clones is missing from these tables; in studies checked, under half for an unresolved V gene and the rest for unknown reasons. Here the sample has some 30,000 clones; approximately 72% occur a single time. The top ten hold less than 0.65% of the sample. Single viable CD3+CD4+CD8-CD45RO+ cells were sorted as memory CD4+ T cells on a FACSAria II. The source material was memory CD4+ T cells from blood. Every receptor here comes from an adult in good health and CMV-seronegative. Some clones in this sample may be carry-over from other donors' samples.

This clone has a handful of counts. In DNA, the CDR3 is TGTGCCAGCAGCGTAGGAGGCCCACACAAGAACACTGAAGCTTTCTTT. This codes for CASSVGGPHKNTEAFF. This chain uses TRBV9 with TRBJ1-1; the D is unclear. V was trimmed by 0 bases and J by 1 base, leaving 13 bases between them. The CDR3 spans 16 residues. Per germline, CDR1 SGDLS and CDR2 YYNGEE.

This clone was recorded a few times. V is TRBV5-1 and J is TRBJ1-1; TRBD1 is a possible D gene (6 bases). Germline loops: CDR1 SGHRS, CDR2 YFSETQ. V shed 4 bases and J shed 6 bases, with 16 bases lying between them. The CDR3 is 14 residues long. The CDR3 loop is CASSVSRGRSEAFF. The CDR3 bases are TGCGCCAGCAGCGTTTCCAGGGGCAGGTCTGAAGCTTTCTTT.

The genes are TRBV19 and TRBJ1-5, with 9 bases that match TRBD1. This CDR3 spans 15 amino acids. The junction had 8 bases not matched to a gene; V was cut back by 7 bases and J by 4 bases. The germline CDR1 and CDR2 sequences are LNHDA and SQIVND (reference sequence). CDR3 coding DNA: TGTGCCAGTAATTTTGGACAGGGGATAAATCAGCCCCAGCATTTT. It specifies CASNFGQGINQPQHF.

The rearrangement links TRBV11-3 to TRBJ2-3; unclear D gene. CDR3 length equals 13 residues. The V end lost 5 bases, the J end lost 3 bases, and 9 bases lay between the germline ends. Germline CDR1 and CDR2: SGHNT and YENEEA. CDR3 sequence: CASSGVRTDTQYF. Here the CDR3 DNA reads TGTGCCAGCAGCGGGGTTCGTACAGATACGCAGTATTTT.

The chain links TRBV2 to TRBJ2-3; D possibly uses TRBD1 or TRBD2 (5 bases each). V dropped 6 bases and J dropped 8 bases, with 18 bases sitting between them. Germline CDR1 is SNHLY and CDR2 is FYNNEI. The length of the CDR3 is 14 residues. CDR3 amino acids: CASSGDRPAITQYF. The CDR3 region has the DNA TGTGCCAGCAGCGGGGACCGACCGGCTATTACGCAGTATTTT.

CDR3 nucleotide sequence: TGTGCCAGCAGCTCAGGGGACAGGTCCAATTCACCCCTCCACTTT. Protein product: CASSSGDRSNSPLHF. V gene TRBV11-1 combines with J gene TRBJ1-6, with 8 nucleotides matching TRBD1. This CDR3 is built from 15 residues. Germline V gene lookup returns CDR1 SGHAT and CDR2 FQDESV (reference sequence). With 4 bases clipped from V and 7 bases from J, the junction kept 6 bases outside the gene matches.

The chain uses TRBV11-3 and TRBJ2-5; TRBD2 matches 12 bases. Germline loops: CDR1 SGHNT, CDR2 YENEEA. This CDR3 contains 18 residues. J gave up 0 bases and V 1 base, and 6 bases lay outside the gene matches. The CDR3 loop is CASSLGTSGASDQETQYF. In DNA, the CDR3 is TGTGCCAGCAGCTTAGGGACTAGCGGGGCGTCTGACCAAGAGACCCAGTACTTC.

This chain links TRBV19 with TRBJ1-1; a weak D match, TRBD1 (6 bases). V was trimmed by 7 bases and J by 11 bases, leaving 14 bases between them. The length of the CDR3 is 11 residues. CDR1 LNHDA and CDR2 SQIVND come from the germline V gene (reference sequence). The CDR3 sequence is CASTQGFGAFF. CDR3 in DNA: TGTGCCAGTACTCAGGGGTTTGGGGCTTTCTTT.

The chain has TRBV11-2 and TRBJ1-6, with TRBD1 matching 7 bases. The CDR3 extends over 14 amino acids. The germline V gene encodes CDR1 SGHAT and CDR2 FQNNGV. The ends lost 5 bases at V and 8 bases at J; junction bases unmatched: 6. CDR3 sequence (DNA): TGTGCCAGCAGCACCTCAGGGGGTTATTCACCCCTCCACTTT. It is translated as CASSTSGGYSPLHF.

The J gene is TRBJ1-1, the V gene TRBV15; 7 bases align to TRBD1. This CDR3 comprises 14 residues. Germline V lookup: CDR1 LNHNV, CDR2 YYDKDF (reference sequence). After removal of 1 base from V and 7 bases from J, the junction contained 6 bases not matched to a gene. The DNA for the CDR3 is TGTGCCACCAGCAGAGGACAGGGACAACTTGAAGCTTTCTTT. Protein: CATSRGQGQLEAFF.

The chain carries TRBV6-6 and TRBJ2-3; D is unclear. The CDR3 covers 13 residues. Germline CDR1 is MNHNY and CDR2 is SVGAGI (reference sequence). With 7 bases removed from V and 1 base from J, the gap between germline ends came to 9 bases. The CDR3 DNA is TGTGCCAGCATGACCAGTGGCACAGATACGCAGTATTTT. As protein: CASMTSGTDTQYF.

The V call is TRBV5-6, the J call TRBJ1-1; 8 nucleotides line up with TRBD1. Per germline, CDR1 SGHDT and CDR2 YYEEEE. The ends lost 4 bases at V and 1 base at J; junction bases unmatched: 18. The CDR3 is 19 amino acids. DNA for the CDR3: TGTGCCAGCAGCCTTCGTGATTGGACAGGGAGGTTGGGGAACACTGAAGCTTTCTTT. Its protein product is CASSLRDWTGRLGNTEAFF.

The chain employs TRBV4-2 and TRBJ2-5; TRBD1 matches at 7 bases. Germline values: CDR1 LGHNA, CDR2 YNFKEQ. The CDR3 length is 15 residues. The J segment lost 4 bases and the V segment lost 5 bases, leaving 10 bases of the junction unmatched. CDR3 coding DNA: TGTGCCAGCAGCGCCGACGGGACAGAGGTAGAGACCCAGTACTTC. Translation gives CASSADGTEVETQYF.

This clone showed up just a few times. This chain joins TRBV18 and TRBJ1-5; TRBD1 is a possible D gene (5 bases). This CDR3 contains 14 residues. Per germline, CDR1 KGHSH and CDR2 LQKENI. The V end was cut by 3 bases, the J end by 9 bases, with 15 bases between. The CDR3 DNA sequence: TGTGCCAGCTCACCCCCAGGGCCCAGCCGGCCCCAGCATTTT. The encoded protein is CASSPPGPSRPQHF.

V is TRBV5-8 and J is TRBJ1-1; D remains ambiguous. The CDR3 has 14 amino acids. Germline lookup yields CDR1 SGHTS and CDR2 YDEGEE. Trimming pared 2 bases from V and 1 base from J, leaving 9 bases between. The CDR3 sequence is CASSLDSENTEAFF. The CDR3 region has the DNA TGTGCCAGCAGCTTAGATAGCGAGAACACTGAAGCTTTCTTT.

The CDR3 spells CASSFKGSHQPQHF. The CDR3 nucleotides are TGTGCCAGCAGCTTTAAGGGGAGCCATCAGCCCCAGCATTTT. The chain has TRBV7-2 and TRBJ1-5, with a tentative D call TRBD1 (5 bases). Germline V gives CDR1 SGHTA, CDR2 FQGNSA. The length of the CDR3 is 14 residues. Trimming took off 3 bases at V and 5 bases at J, with 11 bases between the two ends.

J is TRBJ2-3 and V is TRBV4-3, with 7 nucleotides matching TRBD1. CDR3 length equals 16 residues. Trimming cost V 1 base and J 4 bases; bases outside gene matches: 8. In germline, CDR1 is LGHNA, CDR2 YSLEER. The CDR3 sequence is CASSQGTGGPADTQYF. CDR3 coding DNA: TGCGCCAGCAGCCAAGGGACAGGCGGACCCGCAGATACGCAGTATTTT.

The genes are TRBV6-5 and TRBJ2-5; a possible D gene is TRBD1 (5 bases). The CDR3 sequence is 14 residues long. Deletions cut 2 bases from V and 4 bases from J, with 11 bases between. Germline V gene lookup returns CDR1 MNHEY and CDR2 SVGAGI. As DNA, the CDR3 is TGTGCCAGCAGTTACCTCCAGGGAAGAGAGACCCAGTACTTC. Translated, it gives CASSYLQGRETQYF.

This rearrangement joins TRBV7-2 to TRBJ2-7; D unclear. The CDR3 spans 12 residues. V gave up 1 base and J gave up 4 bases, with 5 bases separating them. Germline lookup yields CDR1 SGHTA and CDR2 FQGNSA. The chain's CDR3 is CASSLVLYEQYF. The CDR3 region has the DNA TGTGCCAGCAGCTTAGTTTTGTACGAGCAGTACTTC.

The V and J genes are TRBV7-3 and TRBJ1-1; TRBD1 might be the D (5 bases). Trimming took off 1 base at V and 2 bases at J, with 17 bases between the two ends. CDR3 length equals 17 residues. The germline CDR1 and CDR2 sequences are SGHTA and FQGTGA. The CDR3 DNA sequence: TGTGCCAGCAGCTTAAGTGGCCCCGGGGGGGGAAACACTGAAGCTTTCTTT. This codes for CASSLSGPGGGNTEAFF.

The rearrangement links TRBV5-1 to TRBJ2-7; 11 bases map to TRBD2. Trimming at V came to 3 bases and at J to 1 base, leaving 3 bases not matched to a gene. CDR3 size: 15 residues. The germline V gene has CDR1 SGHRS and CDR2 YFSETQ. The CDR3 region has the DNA TGCGCCAGCAGCTCCGGGACTAGCGGATCCTACGAGCAGTACTTC. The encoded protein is CASSSGTSGSYEQYF. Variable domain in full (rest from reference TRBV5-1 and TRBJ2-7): KAGVTQTPRYLIKTRGQQVTLSCSPISGHRSVSWYQQTPGQGLQFLFEYFSETQRNKGNFPGRFSGRQFSNSRSEMNVSTLELGDSALYLCASSSGTSGSYEQYFGPGTRLTVT.

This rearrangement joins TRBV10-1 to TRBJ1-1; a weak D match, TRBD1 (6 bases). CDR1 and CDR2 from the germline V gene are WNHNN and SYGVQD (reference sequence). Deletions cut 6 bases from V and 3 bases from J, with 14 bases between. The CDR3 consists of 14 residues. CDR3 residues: CASSEQGFDTEAFF. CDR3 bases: TGCGCCAGCAGCGAACAGGGATTTGACACTGAAGCTTTCTTT.

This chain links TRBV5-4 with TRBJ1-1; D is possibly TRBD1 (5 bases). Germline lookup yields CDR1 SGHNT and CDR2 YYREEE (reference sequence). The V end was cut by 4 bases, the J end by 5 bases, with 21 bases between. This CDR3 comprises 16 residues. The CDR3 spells CASSKGRGVESTEAFF. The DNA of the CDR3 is TGTGCCAGCAGCAAGGGACGCGGGGTAGAGAGTACTGAAGCTTTCTTT.

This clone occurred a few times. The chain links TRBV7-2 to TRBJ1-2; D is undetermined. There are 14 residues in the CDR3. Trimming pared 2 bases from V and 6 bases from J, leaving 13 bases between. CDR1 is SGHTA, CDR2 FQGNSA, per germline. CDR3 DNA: TGTGCCAGCAGCTTATTCGCCCAGGCGGATGGCTACACCTTC. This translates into CASSLFAQADGYTF.

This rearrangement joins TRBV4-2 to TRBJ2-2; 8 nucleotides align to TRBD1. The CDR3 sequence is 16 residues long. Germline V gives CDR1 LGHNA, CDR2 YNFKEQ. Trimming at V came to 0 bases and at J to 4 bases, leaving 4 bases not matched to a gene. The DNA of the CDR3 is TGTGCCAGCAGCCAAGAACAGACAGGGGCCACCGGGGAGCTGTTTTTT. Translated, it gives CASSQEQTGATGELFF.

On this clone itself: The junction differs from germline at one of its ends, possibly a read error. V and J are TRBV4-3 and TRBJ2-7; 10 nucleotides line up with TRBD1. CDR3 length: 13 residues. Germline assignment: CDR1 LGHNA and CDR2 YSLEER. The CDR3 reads CASSQELDRGQRF. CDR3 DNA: TGCGCCAGCAGCCAAGAGCTCGACAGGGGGCAGCGCTTC.

CDR3 protein: CASSQGLAGGKQYF. In nucleotides, the CDR3 is TGTGCCAGCAGCCAAGGACTAGCGGGGGGGAAGCAGTACTTC. The J gene is TRBJ2-7, the V gene TRBV4-2; TRBD2 matches 14 bases. With V trimmed by 1 base and J by 8 bases, 1 base remained unmatched. Germline CDR1 reads LGHNA; CDR2 reads YNFKEQ. The CDR3 is 14 residues long.

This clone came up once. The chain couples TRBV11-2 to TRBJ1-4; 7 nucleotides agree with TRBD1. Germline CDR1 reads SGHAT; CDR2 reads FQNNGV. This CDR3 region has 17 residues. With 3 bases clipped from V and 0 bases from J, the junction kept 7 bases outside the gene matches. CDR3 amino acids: CASSFTRGTATNEKLFF. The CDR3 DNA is TGTGCCAGCAGCTTTACCAGGGGGACGGCAACTAATGAAAAACTGTTTTTT.

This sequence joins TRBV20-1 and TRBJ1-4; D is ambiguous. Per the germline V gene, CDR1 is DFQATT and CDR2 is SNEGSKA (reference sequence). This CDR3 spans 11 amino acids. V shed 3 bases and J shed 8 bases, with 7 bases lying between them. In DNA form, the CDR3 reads TGCAGTGCTAGTTTTGAAGAAAAACTGTTTTTT. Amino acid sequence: CSASFEEKLFF.

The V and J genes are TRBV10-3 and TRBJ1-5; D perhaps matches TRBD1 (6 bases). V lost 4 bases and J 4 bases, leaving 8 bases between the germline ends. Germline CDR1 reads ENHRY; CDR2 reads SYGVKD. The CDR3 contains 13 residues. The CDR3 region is CAISGQENQPQHF. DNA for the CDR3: TGTGCCATCAGTGGACAGGAGAATCAGCCCCAGCATTTT.

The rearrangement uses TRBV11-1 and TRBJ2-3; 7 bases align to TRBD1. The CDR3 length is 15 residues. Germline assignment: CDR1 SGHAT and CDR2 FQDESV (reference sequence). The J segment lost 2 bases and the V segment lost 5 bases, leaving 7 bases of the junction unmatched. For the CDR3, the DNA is TGTGCCAGCAGCCCGGGACAGACAGACACAGATACGCAGTATTTT. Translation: CASSPGQTDTDTQYF.

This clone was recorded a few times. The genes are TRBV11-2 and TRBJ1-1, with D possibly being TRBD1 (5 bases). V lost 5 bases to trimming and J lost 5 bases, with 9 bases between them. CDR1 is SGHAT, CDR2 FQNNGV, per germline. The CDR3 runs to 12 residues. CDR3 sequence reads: CASSRDLTEAFF. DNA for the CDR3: TGTGCCAGCAGCCGGGACCTTACTGAAGCTTTCTTT. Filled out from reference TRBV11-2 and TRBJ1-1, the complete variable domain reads EAGVAQSPRYKIIEKRQSVAFWCNPISGHATLYWYQQILGQGPKLLIQFQNNGVVDDSQLPKDRFSAERLKGVDSTLKIQPAKLEDSAVYLCASSRDLTEAFFGQGTRLTVV.